Presented here are 22 T cell receptor beta chains from one specimen sequenced in a study of cytomegalovirus exposure and HLA in healthy donors. The study ran its PCR with 60 Vbeta and 13 Jbeta primers. The table came from immunoSEQ multiplex PCR; TCRdb's copy has only in-frame clones and leaves some out. The listing contains fewer than 150,000 clones. The sequenced sample consisted of PBMCs. The receptors here all came from a man aged 40-50 years in good health and CMV-seronegative.

The chain recombines TRBV11-1 with TRBJ2-5; D is perhaps TRBD1 (6 bases). V shed 6 bases and J shed 2 bases, with 13 bases lying between them. CDR1 SGHAT and CDR2 FQDESV come from the germline V gene (reference sequence). The CDR3 runs 14 residues. CDR3 amino acids: CASRSGTFQETQYF. CDR3 coding DNA: TGTGCCAGCAGATCCGGGACATTTCAAGAGACCCAGTACTTC.

V gene TRBV25-1 combines with J gene TRBJ2-2; 11 nucleotides match TRBD1. The ends lost 4 bases at V and 4 bases at J; junction bases unmatched: 5. From germline, CDR1 is MGHDK and CDR2 SYGVNS. The CDR3 runs to 16 residues. CDR3 bases: TGTGCCAGCAGTGCCCTAGGACAGGGGGCCACCGGGGAGCTGTTTTTT. Translated, it gives CASSALGQGATGELFF.

This rearrangement joins TRBV7-2 to TRBJ2-4, with D tentatively TRBD1 (5 bases). CDR3 length equals 15 residues. The V gene's germline CDR1 is SGHTA and CDR2 FQGNSA. V lost 1 base, J lost 5 bases, and 12 bases lay in between. The CDR3 DNA reads as TGTGCCAGCAGCTTAGGGACATACTCTCAAAACATTCAGTACTTC. Translation gives CASSLGTYSQNIQYF. Variable domain in full (rest from reference TRBV7-2 and TRBJ2-4): GAGVSQSPSNKVTEKGKDVELRCDPISGHTALYWYRQSLGQGLEFLIYFQGNSAPDKSGLPSDRFSAERTGGSVSTLTIQRTQQEDSAVYLCASSLGTYSQNIQYFGAGTRLSVL.

The rearrangement links TRBV29-1 to TRBJ1-1; maybe TRBD1 (5 bases). The CDR3 loop spans 12 amino acids. Trimming took 4 bases from V and 5 from J, leaving 11 bases between them. The germline V gene has CDR1 SQVTM and CDR2 ANQGSEA. This chain's CDR3 is CSVGGSLTEAFF. CDR3 nucleotides: TGCAGCGTTGGGGGCAGCCTAACTGAAGCTTTCTTT.

Here the CDR3 DNA reads TGTGCCAGCAGCCCAACCTCCATCTATAGCAATCAGCCCCAGCATTTT. Its translation: CASSPTSIYSNQPQHF. The chain couples TRBV11-2 to TRBJ1-5; D gene ambiguous. This CDR3 has 16 residues. The V end was cut by 5 bases, the J end by 0 bases, with 14 bases between. Germline-derived CDR1 and CDR2 are SGHAT and FQNNGV.

The J gene is TRBJ1-5, the V gene TRBV7-2, with a tentative D call TRBD1 (6 bases). Trimming stripped 1 base from V and 4 bases from J, with 11 bases between. CDR3 length: 15 residues. Per germline, CDR1 SGHTA and CDR2 FQGNSA. The CDR3 spells CASSLDGGRNQPQHF. Written as DNA, the CDR3 is TGTGCCAGCAGCTTAGATGGGGGCAGGAATCAGCCCCAGCATTTT.

The rearrangement links TRBV5-1 to TRBJ2-7; D ambiguous. Germline V lookup: CDR1 SGHRS, CDR2 YFSETQ. This CDR3 has 14 residues. V was trimmed by 3 bases and J by 4 bases, leaving 14 bases between them. The CDR3 here is CASSSAPPVYEQYF. CDR3 nucleotide sequence: TGCGCCAGCAGCTCTGCACCCCCAGTTTACGAGCAGTACTTC.

The V call is TRBV19, the J call TRBJ1-2; 8 bases fit TRBD1. The CDR3 loop spans 13 amino acids. The junction had 8 bases not matched to a gene; V was cut back by 6 bases and J by 8 bases. Germline V gene data show CDR1 as LNHDA and CDR2 as SQIVND (reference sequence). CDR3 nucleotide sequence: TGTGCCAGTAGCACCTCAGGGGGCGACGGCTACACCTTC. This codes for CASSTSGGDGYTF.

V is TRBV6-1 and J is TRBJ2-7, with 8 bases matching TRBD1. With V trimmed by 4 bases and J by 3 bases, 8 bases remained unmatched. The CDR3 sequence is 15 residues long. CDR1 and CDR2 (germline): MNHNS, SASEGT. This CDR3 reads CASSGAPDRGYEQYF. The CDR3 DNA reads TGTGCCAGCAGTGGAGCCCCCGACAGGGGCTACGAGCAGTACTTC.

The genes are TRBV7-3 and TRBJ2-2, with 13 bases fitting TRBD2. V was pared by 5 bases and J by 5 bases, with 2 bases of the junction left unmatched. The germline V gene encodes CDR1 SGHTA and CDR2 FQGTGA. CDR3 size: 15 residues. CDR3 bases: TGTGCCAGCAGCCCGGGACTAGCGGGGACCGGGGAGCTGTTTTTT. Translating gives CASSPGLAGTGELFF.

The chain combines TRBV6-5 with TRBJ1-2; 10 nucleotides line up with TRBD1. Germline values: CDR1 MNHEY, CDR2 SVGAGI. CDR3 length equals 14 residues. Trimming took 2 bases from V and 3 from J; bases not matched to a gene: 0. The chain's CDR3 is CASSYGTGDYGYTF. CDR3 DNA: TGTGCCAGCAGTTACGGGACAGGGGACTATGGCTACACCTTC.

This chain links TRBV29-1 with TRBJ1-3; no clear D gene. The V and J ends lost 2 bases and 4 bases respectively, with 3 bases between them. Germline CDR1 is SQVTM and CDR2 is ANQGSEA. The CDR3 runs 11 residues. Here the CDR3 reads CSVESGNTIYF. Here the CDR3 DNA reads TGCAGCGTTGAATCAGGAAACACCATATATTTT.

V is TRBV29-1 and J is TRBJ1-1; no reliable D call. V was trimmed by 4 bases and J by 4 bases, leaving 19 bases between them. The CDR3 length is 15 residues. Germline CDR1 and CDR2: SQVTM and ANQGSEA. CDR3 loop: CSVGWPAGGGTEAFF. In nucleotides, the CDR3 is TGCAGCGTTGGGTGGCCAGCCGGCGGTGGCACTGAAGCTTTCTTT.

This chain links TRBV19 with TRBJ1-4, with D possibly matching TRBD1 (5 bases). The CDR3 length is 14 residues. Trimming removed 9 bases from V and 5 bases from J, with 16 bases in between. CDR1 is LNHDA and CDR2 is SQIVND in the germline V gene (reference sequence). The CDR3 spells CASQGYRVNEKLFF. CDR3 in DNA: TGTGCCAGCCAGGGTTACCGAGTAAATGAAAAACTGTTTTTT.

The chain carries TRBV5-1 and TRBJ2-2, with TRBD1 matching 8 bases. CDR1 SGHRS and CDR2 YFSETQ come from the germline V gene. Trimming took 4 bases from V and 6 from J; bases not matched to a gene: 8. The CDR3 loop spans 15 amino acids. CDR3 in DNA: TGCGCCAGCAGCACGGGACAGGCGTCTCCCGGGGAGCTGTTTTTT. Translated: CASSTGQASPGELFF. The full variable domain, with the rest looked up from reference TRBV5-1 and TRBJ2-2, is KAGVTQTPRYLIKTRGQQVTLSCSPISGHRSVSWYQQTPGQGLQFLFEYFSETQRNKGNFPGRFSGRQFSNSRSEMNVSTLELGDSALYLCASSTGQASPGELFFGEGSRLTVL.

The chain has TRBV21-1 and TRBJ2-7; TRBD1 is the table's D call, not checked against the DNA. TRBV21-1 represents a pseudogene. The CDR3 is 16 residues long. CDR3 sequence: CASSNRVGARFYEQYF. CDR3 DNA: TGTGCCAGCAGCAATAGGGTGGGGGCTCGCTTCTACGAGCAGTACTTC.

The chain links TRBV15 to TRBJ1-5; the match to TRBD1 covers 7 bases. Germline loops: CDR1 LNHNV, CDR2 YYDKDF (reference sequence). The CDR3 consists of 14 residues. J was trimmed by 6 bases and V by 3 bases; bases with no gene match: 5. CDR3 protein: CATSSTGVGQPQHF. The CDR3 DNA sequence: TGTGCCACCAGCAGTACAGGGGTCGGTCAGCCCCAGCATTTT.

The chain recombines TRBV6-1 with TRBJ1-2; 7 bases match TRBD1. The V and J ends lost 11 bases and 6 bases, in that order; junction bases with no gene match: 15. The germline V gene encodes CDR1 MNHNS and CDR2 SASEGT. This CDR3 spans 14 amino acids. CDR3: CAGGNRAGGNGYTF. CDR3 DNA: TGTGCCGGGGGCAATCGGGCAGGGGGGAATGGCTACACCTTC.

The genes are TRBV7-6 and TRBJ1-1; D is perhaps TRBD1 (6 bases). The CDR3 consists of 15 residues. With 1 base removed from V and 4 bases from J, the gap between germline ends came to 13 bases. Germline CDR1 SGHVS, CDR2 FNYEAQ. The CDR3 here is CASSLGGTGLTEAFF. The CDR3 region has the DNA TGTGCCAGCAGCTTAGGGGGAACAGGGCTCACTGAAGCTTTCTTT.

V usage is TRBV5-6 and J usage is TRBJ2-5, with TRBD2 matching over 10 bases. The CDR3 spans 14 residues. The V gene end was trimmed by 4 bases and the J gene end by 2 bases; junction bases not matched to a gene: 2. Germline CDR1 is SGHDT and CDR2 is YYEEEE. Written as DNA, the CDR3 is TGTGCCAGCAGCCGGACTAGCGGACAAGAGACCCAGTACTTC. As protein: CASSRTSGQETQYF. Supplemented by reference TRBV5-6 and TRBJ2-5, the full variable domain reads DAGVTQSPTHLIKTRGQQVTLRCSPKSGHDTVSWYQQALGQGPQFIFQYYEEEERQRGNFPDRFSGHQFPNYSSELNVNALLLGDSALYLCASSRTSGQETQYFGPGTRLLVL.

V is TRBV6-5 and J is TRBJ1-2, with 9 nucleotides matching TRBD1. CDR1 MNHEY and CDR2 SVGAGI come from the germline V gene. Trimming took 4 bases from V and 2 from J; bases not matched to a gene: 8. The CDR3 extends over 16 amino acids. Written as DNA, the CDR3 is TGTGCCAGCAGTTCCCCCCGGGACAGGGCGAACTATGGCTACACCTTC. As protein: CASSSPRDRANYGYTF.

The chain joins TRBV7-2 to TRBJ2-2; 15 bases fit TRBD2. V shed 6 bases, J shed 7 bases, and the junction held 9 bases outside the gene matches. Germline assignment: CDR1 SGHTA and CDR2 FQGNSA. This CDR3 is built from 17 residues. The CDR3, as DNA: TGTGCCAGCAGGGCATCGGGACTAGCGGGGGGCAGCGGGGAGCTGTTTTTT. Its translation is CASRASGLAGGSGELFF.